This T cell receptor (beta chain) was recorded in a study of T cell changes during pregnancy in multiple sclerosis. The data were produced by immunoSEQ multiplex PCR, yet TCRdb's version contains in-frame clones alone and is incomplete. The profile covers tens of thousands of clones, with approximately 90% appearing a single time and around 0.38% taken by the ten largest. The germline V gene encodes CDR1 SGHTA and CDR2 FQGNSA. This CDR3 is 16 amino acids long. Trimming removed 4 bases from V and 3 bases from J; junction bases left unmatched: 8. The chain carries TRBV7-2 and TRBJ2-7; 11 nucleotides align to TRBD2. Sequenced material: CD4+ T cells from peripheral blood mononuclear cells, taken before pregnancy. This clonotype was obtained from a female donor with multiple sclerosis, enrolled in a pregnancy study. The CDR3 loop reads CASSSLTSGTLYEQYF. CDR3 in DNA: TGTGCCAGCAGCTCCCTGACTAGCGGGACGCTCTACGAGCAGTACTTC. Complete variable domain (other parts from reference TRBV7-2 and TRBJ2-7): GAGVSQSPSNKVTEKGKDVELRCDPISGHTALYWYRQSLGQGLEFLIYFQGNSAPDKSGLPSDRFSAERTGGSVSTLTIQRTQQEDSAVYLCASSSLTSGTLYEQYFGPGTRLTVT.